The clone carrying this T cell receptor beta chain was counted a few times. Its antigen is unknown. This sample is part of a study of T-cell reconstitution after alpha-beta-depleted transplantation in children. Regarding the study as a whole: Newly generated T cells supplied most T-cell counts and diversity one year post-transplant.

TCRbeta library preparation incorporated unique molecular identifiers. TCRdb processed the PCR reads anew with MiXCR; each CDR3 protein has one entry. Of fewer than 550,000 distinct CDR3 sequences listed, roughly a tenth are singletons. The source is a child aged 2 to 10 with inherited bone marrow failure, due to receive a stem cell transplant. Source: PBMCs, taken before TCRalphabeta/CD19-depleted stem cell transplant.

The CDR3 reads CSASEGQGYNEQFF. The CDR3 bases are TGCAGTGCTAGTGAGGGACAGGGGTACAATGAGCAGTTCTTC. The V and J genes are TRBV20-1 and TRBJ2-1; 10 bases are a match to TRBD1. Losses at the gene ends were 3 bases for V and 4 bases for J; bases not matched to a gene: 3. CDR1 and CDR2 from the germline V gene are DFQATT and SNEGSKA (reference sequence). The length of the CDR3 is 14 residues.